These 8 T cell receptor beta chains were all obtained from the same sample, sequenced in a study of cytomegalovirus exposure and HLA in healthy donors. This PCR relied on a set of 60 Vbeta primers and 13 Jbeta primers. Sequencing was performed with immunoSEQ multiplex PCR; in TCRdb, only in-frame clones are kept and a portion is missing. The sample shows about 130,000 clones, 65% to 85% of them seen only once. The sample taken for sequencing was PBMCs. These receptors were collected from a woman aged 40 to 49 in good health and CMV-seronegative.

This rearrangement joins TRBV10-3 to TRBJ2-2, with D hard to call. V lost 4 bases and J 0 bases, leaving 6 bases between the germline ends. CDR1 is ENHRY, CDR2 SYGVKD, per germline. The CDR3 length is 14 residues. CDR3 coding DNA: TGTGCCATCAGTGCGGCGGCGAACACCGGGGAGCTGTTTTTT. This gives the protein CAISAAANTGELFF.

The V call is TRBV7-8, the J call TRBJ2-3; 12 nucleotides align to TRBD2. The CDR3 is 15 amino acids. The germline CDR1 and CDR2 sequences are SGHVS and FQNEAQ. V shed 2 bases and J 6 bases; nucleotides not matched to a gene: 3. CDR3 sequence: CASSLTGLAGDTQYF. CDR3 coding DNA: TGTGCCAGCAGCTTAACCGGACTAGCGGGGGATACGCAGTATTTT.

The rearrangement links TRBV5-6 to TRBJ1-6; D gene ambiguous. Germline CDR1 reads SGHDT; CDR2 reads YYEEEE. V dropped 4 bases and J dropped 0 bases, with 11 bases sitting between them. The CDR3 loop spans 16 amino acids. The CDR3 region is CASSLRDSSYNSPLHF. CDR3 in DNA: TGTGCCAGCAGCCTGCGGGATAGCTCCTATAATTCACCCCTCCACTTT. Looking up the rest from reference TRBV5-6 and TRBJ1-6 gives the full variable domain: DAGVTQSPTHLIKTRGQQVTLRCSPKSGHDTVSWYQQALGQGPQFIFQYYEEEERQRGNFPDRFSGHQFPNYSSELNVNALLLGDSALYLCASSLRDSSYNSPLHFGNGTRLTVT.

The chain is built from TRBV2 and TRBJ1-2; D gene unclear. The CDR3 is 13 amino acids. V lost 6 bases and J lost 6, with 14 bases in between. Germline V gene sequence: CDR1 SNHLY, CDR2 FYNNEI. The chain's CDR3 is CASRTRSKDGYTF. CDR3 nucleotide sequence: TGTGCCAGCAGGACTAGGTCCAAGGATGGCTACACCTTC.

The chain carries TRBV6-7 and TRBJ2-7; D gene unclear. TRBV6-7 is flagged as an ORF with uncertain function. The V end lost 5 bases, the J end lost 0 bases, and 14 bases lay between the germline ends. The CDR3 has 15 residues. The CDR3 nucleotides are TGTGCCAGCAGTCAGCGTTTAAGGAGCTCCTACGAGCAGTACTTC. Translation gives CASSQRLRSSYEQYF.

The chain joins TRBV7-8 to TRBJ1-2; D call uncertain. The CDR3 consists of 17 residues. Trimming stripped 7 bases from V and 2 bases from J, with 23 bases between. Germline lookup yields CDR1 SGHVS and CDR2 FQNEAQ. This CDR3 reads CASTKKSPLELNYGYTF. The CDR3 DNA reads TGTGCCAGCACCAAAAAATCCCCGTTGGAGCTGAACTATGGCTACACCTTC.

This clone was counted a few times. This CDR3 reads CASSKDRLQTVDGAYGYTF. In DNA, the CDR3 is TGTGCCAGCAGCAAAGACCGCCTACAGACAGTCGATGGGGCCTATGGCTACACCTTC. The chain joins TRBV21-1 to TRBJ1-2; whether TRBD1, the table's D call, matches the DNA was not checked. TRBV21-1 is marked as a pseudogene. The CDR3 runs 19 residues.

The chain is built from TRBV7-3 and TRBJ2-1; TRBD2 matches at 10 bases. V lost 4 bases to trimming and J lost 10 bases; unmatched junction nucleotides: 4. CDR1 is SGHTA and CDR2 is FQGTGA in the germline V gene. This CDR3 has 13 amino acids. The DNA of the CDR3 is TGTGCCAGCAGCTCGGGACTAGCGCGCGAGCAGTTCTTC. Residues: CASSSGLAREQFF.